The T cell receptor beta chain described here comes from a study of long-term antiretroviral therapy in people with HIV. In this sample, this clone turned up once. This was the immunoSEQ v3.0 assay at survey level. Using immunoSEQ multiplex PCR, the repertoire was profiled, and TCRdb retains in-frame clones only, with some absent. Of some 30,000 clones listed, 95% to 98% are singletons. This material consisted of unsorted PBMCs, taken 7.6 years after starting antiretroviral therapy. The TCR originated in a man in his thirties or forties with HIV.

The CDR3 reads CASSFGGGMGYTF. The CDR3 DNA reads as TGTGCCAGCAGCTTTGGTGGGGGGATGGGCTACACCTTC. The chain combines TRBV27 with TRBJ1-2, with a possible D match to TRBD1 (5 bases). The V and J ends lost 6 bases and 8 bases respectively, with 16 bases between them. CDR3 length: 13 residues. Germline CDR1 reads MNHEY; CDR2 reads SMNVEV (reference sequence).